This T cell receptor (beta chain) was sequenced during a study of graft-versus-host responses after intestinal transplantation. Across the study: Following induction with anti-thymocyte globulin, all recipients were given tacrolimus and steroids for three to four years.

The CDR3 runs to 16 residues. Germline values: CDR1 MGHRA, CDR2 YSYEKL. Trimming removed 1 base from V and 2 bases from J, with 14 bases in between. Findings of the study overall: GvH clones appeared in recipient marrow, some first in ileum or blood.

Turning to this clone: The antigen remains unidentified.

The data were produced by immunoSEQ multiplex PCR, yet TCRdb's version contains in-frame clones alone and is incomplete. The sample has around 92,000 clones, roughly 82% seen once. This clonotype was sampled from a human patient who received an intestinal transplant, so some T cells may come from the graft donor. This specimen was PBMCs, taken 255 days after intestinal transplant. V is TRBV4-1 and J is TRBJ1-1; D gene unclear. CDR3 in amino acids: CASSQGMREGNTEAFF. CDR3 bases: TGCGCCAGCAGCCAAGGGATGAGGGAGGGAAACACTGAAGCTTTCTTT.